The sequence of this T cell receptor (beta chain) was determined in a study of cytomegalovirus exposure and HLA in healthy donors. Whole-study findings and limits: Earlier analysis yielded a pattern in which most TCR beta V segments were productive about 90% or about 30% of the time.

PCR employed 60 Vbeta and 13 Jbeta primers. How the authors handled the data: In a later analysis, 80 million or so unique TCR beta chains included roughly 11 million shared by two or more donors. TCRdb keeps only in-frame clones here, not all; method: immunoSEQ multiplex PCR. That table is the source of V, J and clone size, and D and trimming were worked out from the DNA. The table lists 70,000 to 90,000 clones, less than 80% of them singletons. This CDR3 has 17 amino acids. J gave up 2 bases and V 1 base, and 6 bases lay outside the gene matches. CDR1 is MGHDK, CDR2 SYGVNS, per germline. Details on this clone: The antigen is not known.

The clonotype was recovered from a woman aged 40-49 years in good health and CMV-seropositive. The chain has TRBV25-1 and TRBJ2-5; 11 bases match TRBD2. Input material: PBMCs. The CDR3 sequence: CASSEFTSGSLQETQYF. CDR3 DNA: TGTGCCAGCAGTGAATTTACTAGCGGGAGTTTACAAGAGACCCAGTACTTC.